Following are 3 T cell receptor beta chains from one sample sequenced in a study of cytomegalovirus exposure and HLA in healthy donors (TCRdb year 2017). Library prep was done by the immunoSEQ multiplex PCR assay. For the multiplex PCR, a mixture combining 60 forward primers for TCR Vbeta segments and 13 reverse primers for TCR Jbeta segments was used. The table comes from immuneACCESS by way of TCRdb, which keeps in-frame sequences with V and J called. Part of the clones is missing from these tables; in studies checked, under half for an unresolved V gene and the rest for unknown reasons. This sample lists over 150,000 clones; around 80% were detected once. The ten largest clones capture approximately 4.5% of the sample. The specimen sequenced was PBMCs. The source of these receptors is a man aged 25 to 45 in good health and CMV-seronegative.

This chain links TRBV5-1 with TRBJ2-2; TRBD2 is a possible D gene (7 bases). In germline, CDR1 is SGHRS, CDR2 YFSETQ. V dropped 1 base and J dropped 4 bases, with 14 bases sitting between them. The length of the CDR3 is 16 residues. The CDR3 DNA reads TGCGCCAGCAGCTTGACGAGGGGAGGGGGCACCGGGGAGCTGTTTTTT. This codes for CASSLTRGGGTGELFF. Supplemented by reference TRBV5-1 and TRBJ2-2, the full variable domain reads KAGVTQTPRYLIKTRGQQVTLSCSPISGHRSVSWYQQTPGQGLQFLFEYFSETQRNKGNFPGRFSGRQFSNSRSEMNVSTLELGDSALYLCASSLTRGGGTGELFFGEGSRLTVL.

This chain joins TRBV9 and TRBJ2-7; 7 nucleotides align to TRBD1. This CDR3 has 14 residues. Trimming cost V 0 bases and J 6 bases; bases outside gene matches: 6. Germline CDR1 is SGDLS and CDR2 is YYNGEE. Here the CDR3 reads CASSVATGVGEQYF. The CDR3 nucleotides read TGTGCCAGCAGCGTAGCTACAGGGGTGGGCGAGCAGTACTTC.

This chain connects TRBV19 to TRBJ2-2, with 8 bases fitting TRBD1. V dropped 6 bases and J dropped 7; count of bases not matched to a gene: 16. This CDR3 spans 17 amino acids. CDR1 and CDR2 (germline): LNHDA, SQIVND (reference sequence). This chain's CDR3 is CASSTLEGQGGNGELFF. As DNA, the CDR3 is TGTGCCAGTAGCACTCTTGAAGGACAGGGCGGGAACGGGGAGCTGTTTTTT.